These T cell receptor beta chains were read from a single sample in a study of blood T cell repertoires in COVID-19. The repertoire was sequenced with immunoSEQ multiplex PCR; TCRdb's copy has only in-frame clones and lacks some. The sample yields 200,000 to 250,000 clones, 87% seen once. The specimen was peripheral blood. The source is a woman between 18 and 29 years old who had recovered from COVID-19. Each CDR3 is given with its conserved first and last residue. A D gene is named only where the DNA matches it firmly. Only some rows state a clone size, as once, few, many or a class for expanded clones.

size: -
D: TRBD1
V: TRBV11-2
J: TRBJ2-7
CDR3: CASSLGAGGYEQYF
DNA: TGTGCCAGCAGCTTAGGTGCAGGGGGCTACGAGCAGTACTTC

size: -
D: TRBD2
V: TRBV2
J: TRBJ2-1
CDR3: CASSEALRLAGGARQFF
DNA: TGTGCCAGCAGTGAAGCGCTTCGGCTAGCGGGAGGGGCCCGACAGTTCTTC

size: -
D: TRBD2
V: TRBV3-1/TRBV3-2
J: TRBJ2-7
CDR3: CASSQEASGVTYEQYF
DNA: TGTGCCAGCAGCCAAGAGGCTAGCGGGGTGACCTACGAGCAGTACTTC

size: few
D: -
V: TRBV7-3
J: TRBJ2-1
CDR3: CASSLSTGSHNEQFF
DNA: TGTGCCAGCAGCTTAAGTACAGGGTCCCACAATGAGCAGTTCTTC

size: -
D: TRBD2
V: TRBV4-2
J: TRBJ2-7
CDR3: CASSQDGGRAREQYF
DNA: TGTGCCAGCAGCCAAGATGGGGGGAGGGCCCGAGAGCAGTACTTC

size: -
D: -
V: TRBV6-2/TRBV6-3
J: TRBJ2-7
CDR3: CASSYSTRGSATYEQYF
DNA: TGTGCCAGCAGTTACTCGACCAGGGGTAGCGCAACCTACGAGCAGTACTTC

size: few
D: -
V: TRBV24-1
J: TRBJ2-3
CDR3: CATSDTRRREDTQYF
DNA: TGTGCCACCAGTGATACAAGACGACGGGAAGATACGCAGTATTTT

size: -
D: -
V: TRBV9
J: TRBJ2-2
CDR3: CASTRRGDLMANTGELFF
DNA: TGTGCCAGCACCCGGCGAGGGGACTTGATGGCGAACACCGGGGAGCTGTTTTTT

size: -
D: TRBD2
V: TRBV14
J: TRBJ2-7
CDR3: CASSPPTSGTYEQYF
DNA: TGTGCCAGCAGCCCCCCGACTAGCGGCACCTACGAGCAGTACTTC

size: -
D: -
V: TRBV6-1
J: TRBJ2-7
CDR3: CASSESRRHEQYF
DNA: TGTGCCAGCAGTGAATCCAGGCGTCACGAGCAGTACTTC

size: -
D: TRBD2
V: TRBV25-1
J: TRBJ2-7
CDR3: CASSEPGTKYEQYF
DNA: TGTGCCAGCAGTGAGCCTGGGACTAAATACGAGCAGTACTTC

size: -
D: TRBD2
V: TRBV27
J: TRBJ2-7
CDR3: CASRLAGGSSYEQYF
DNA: TGTGCCAGCAGACTAGCGGGAGGGAGCTCCTACGAGCAGTACTTC

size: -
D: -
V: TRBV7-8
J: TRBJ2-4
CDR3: CASSLEGASRVQYF
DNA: TGTGCCAGCAGCCTGGAGGGAGCTTCGCGCGTTCAGTACTTC

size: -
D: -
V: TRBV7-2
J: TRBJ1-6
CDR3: CASSLESGVDSPLHF
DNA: TGTGCCAGCAGCTTAGAATCGGGGGTTGATTCACCCCTCCACTTT

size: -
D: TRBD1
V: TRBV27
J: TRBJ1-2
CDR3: CASSLGPGQGEGYTF
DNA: TGTGCCAGCAGTCTAGGCCCGGGACAGGGTGAAGGCTACACCTTC

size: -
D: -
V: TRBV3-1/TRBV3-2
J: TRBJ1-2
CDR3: CASSTTSRYGYTF
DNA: TGTGCCAGCAGCACGACATCTCGCTATGGCTACACCTTC

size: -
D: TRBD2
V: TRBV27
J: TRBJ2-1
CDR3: CASSRELASSYNEQFF
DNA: TGTGCCAGCAGTCGGGAACTAGCGAGCTCCTACAATGAGCAGTTCTTC

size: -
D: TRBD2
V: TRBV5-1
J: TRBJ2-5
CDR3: CASEKTSLQETQYF
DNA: TGCGCCAGCGAGAAGACTAGCTTGCAAGAGACCCAGTACTTC

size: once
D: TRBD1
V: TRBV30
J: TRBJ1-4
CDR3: CAWGSGGYVAEEKLFF
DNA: TGTGCCTGGGGGTCAGGGGGCTACGTGGCAGAGGAAAAACTGTTTTTT

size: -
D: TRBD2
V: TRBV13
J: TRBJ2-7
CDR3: CASSLPQGTSGSPYEQYF
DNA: TGTGCCAGCAGCCTTCCACAGGGGACTAGCGGGAGTCCCTACGAGCAGTACTTC

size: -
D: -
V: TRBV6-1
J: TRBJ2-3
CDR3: CASSEDGLSFIAATDTQYF
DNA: TGTGCCAGCAGTGAAGATGGTCTGTCGTTTATTGCGGCCACAGATACGCAGTATTTT

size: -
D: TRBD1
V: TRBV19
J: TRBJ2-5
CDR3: CASSIRTGVQETQYF
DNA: TGTGCCAGTAGTATAAGGACAGGGGTCCAAGAGACCCAGTACTTC

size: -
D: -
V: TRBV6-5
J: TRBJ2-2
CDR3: CASRKDRKNTGELFF
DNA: TGTGCCAGCAGGAAGGACAGAAAGAACACCGGGGAGCTGTTTTTT